Listed below are T cell receptor beta chains from one sample, sequenced in a study of cytomegalovirus exposure and HLA in healthy donors. Measured with immunoSEQ multiplex PCR; TCRdb has only the in-frame clones, and not every one. The sample records tens of thousands of clones, nearly 98% being singletons. Sequencing was done on a sample of PBMCs. The receptors were sampled from a woman aged 18-30 years in good health and CMV-seropositive. CDR3s include the opening cysteine and the closing phenylalanine or tryptophan. D genes are given only for firm matches. Only some rows state a clone size, as once, few, many or a class for expanded clones.

D	V	J	size	CDR3	DNA
TRBD1	TRBV28	TRBJ1-2	.	CASSSGQGNLGYTF	TGTGCCAGCAGTTCCGGACAGGGGAACCTTGGCTACACCTTC
TRBD2	TRBV19	TRBJ2-7	.	CASSIRGSGTYEQYF	TGTGCCAGTAGTATCCGGGGGAGCGGGACCTACGAGCAGTACTTC
.	TRBV6-1	TRBJ2-1	.	CASSEGGLQGAEQFF	TGTGCCAGCAGTGAAGGAGGGTTACAGGGTGCTGAGCAGTTCTTC
TRBD1	TRBV18	TRBJ2-1	.	CASSPLGQGVYNEQFF	TGTGCCAGCTCACCACTGGGACAGGGGGTCTACAATGAGCAGTTCTTC
.	TRBV7-9	TRBJ2-5	once	CASSLVGLGSGEETQYF	TGTGCCAGCAGCTTAGTAGGGTTGGGTAGCGGAGAAGAGACCCAGTACTTC
TRBD1	TRBV7-3	TRBJ1-1	.	CASSSRDSQSEAFF	TGTGCCAGCAGCAGTAGGGACAGCCAAAGTGAAGCTTTCTTT
.	TRBV5-1	TRBJ2-7	.	CASSNIAGEQYF	TGCGCCAGCAGCAATATCGCGGGCGAGCAGTACTTC
.	TRBV11-2	TRBJ2-7	.	CASSLSLESGFEQYF	TGTGCCAGCAGCTTAAGTCTGGAGTCCGGTTTCGAGCAGTACTTC
.	TRBV4-1	TRBJ2-1	.	CASSQIRRDPLNEQFF	TGCGCCAGCAGCCAAATCAGGCGGGATCCGCTCAATGAGCAGTTCTTC
.	TRBV28	TRBJ2-1	.	CASSPLASRSYNEQFF	TGTGCCAGCAGCCCTCTAGCGTCCCGCTCCTACAATGAGCAGTTCTTC
TRBD2	TRBV11-2	TRBJ2-7	.	CASSSFTGTSGRLYEQYF	TGTGCCAGCAGCTCATTCACTGGGACTAGCGGGAGGTTATACGAGCAGTACTTC
.	TRBV18	TRBJ2-1	.	CASSPPAGDPEDEQFF	TGTGCCAGCTCACCCCCGGCAGGGGATCCCGAAGATGAGCAGTTCTTC
TRBD2	TRBV28	TRBJ2-3	.	CASSGGAGGGFGDTQYF	TGTGCCAGCAGTGGGGGCGCGGGAGGTGGATTTGGAGATACGCAGTATTTT
.	TRBV30	TRBJ1-2	.	CAWSGPRAMGYTF	TGTGCCTGGAGCGGACCGAGGGCCATGGGCTACACCTTC
.	TRBV29-1	TRBJ2-1	.	CSAAGQYNEQFF	TGCAGCGCCGCGGGACAGTACAATGAGCAGTTCTTC
.	TRBV7-3	TRBJ1-2	.	CASSLTPGHDGYTF	TGTGCCAGCAGCTTAACCCCAGGCCACGATGGCTACACCTTC
.	TRBV19	TRBJ2-3	.	CASSPGSLTYTDTQYF	TGTGCCAGTAGTCCGGGGTCCCTAACATACACAGATACGCAGTATTTT
.	TRBV28	TRBJ1-3	.	CASSTITPGVAGNTIYF	TGTGCCAGCAGTACAATAACCCCCGGGGTAGCCGGAAACACCATATATTTT
TRBD2	TRBV9	TRBJ2-3	.	CASSGLAGTDTQYF	TGTGCCAGCAGCGGACTAGCGGGAACAGATACGCAGTATTTT
TRBD2	TRBV28	TRBJ2-5	few	CASSRSAGGPETQYF	TGTGCCAGCAGCCGGTCCGCGGGAGGGCCGGAGACCCAGTACTTC
.	TRBV14	TRBJ1-1	.	CASSQDGGTEAFF	TGTGCCAGCAGCCAAGACGGAGGTACTGAAGCTTTCTTT
TRBD2	TRBV7-3	TRBJ2-1	.	CASSEGLVGNEQFF	TGTGCCAGCAGCGAAGGACTAGTAGGGAATGAGCAGTTCTTC
.	TRBV5-6	TRBJ2-7	.	CASSFVDTYEQYF	TGTGCCAGCAGCTTTGTAGATACCTACGAGCAGTACTTC
TRBD2	TRBV18	TRBJ2-2	.	CASSPGTSGSGELFF	TGTGCCAGCTCACCCGGGACTAGCGGAAGCGGGGAGCTGTTTTTT
.	TRBV9	TRBJ2-7	.	CASSVGVTGEQYF	TGTGCCAGCAGCGTCGGGGTTACGGGGGAGCAGTACTTC
.	TRBV18	TRBJ2-1	once	CASSPYEDEQFF	TGTGCCAGCTCACCCTATGAGGATGAGCAGTTCTTC
TRBD1	TRBV28	TRBJ2-4	.	CASIRDRGLRAKNIQYF	TGTGCCAGCATACGGGACAGGGGGTTGCGGGCCAAAAACATTCAGTACTTC
TRBD1	TRBV29-1	TRBJ2-7	once	CSVEQGQFYEQYF	TGCAGCGTTGAACAGGGACAGTTCTACGAGCAGTACTTC
TRBD1	TRBV19	TRBJ2-1	.	CASSIAGGDEQFF	TGTGCCAGTAGTATAGCAGGGGGCGATGAGCAGTTCTTC
.	TRBV4-1	TRBJ2-7	.	CASSPGRLGDETYEQYF	TGCGCCAGCAGCCCGGGGAGGTTGGGAGACGAGACGTACGAGCAGTACTTC
TRBD2	TRBV29-1	TRBJ2-1	.	CSVGLTSGVYNEQFF	TGCAGCGTCGGCCTGACTAGCGGAGTCTACAATGAGCAGTTCTTC
.	TRBV30	TRBJ2-1	.	CAWSVGLRRSEQFF	TGTGCCTGGAGTGTTGGGCTAAGGAGGAGTGAGCAGTTCTTC
.	TRBV6-5	TRBJ1-2	.	CASSYSGGNYGYTF	TGTGCCAGCAGTTACTCGGGGGGGAACTATGGCTACACCTTC
.	TRBV13	TRBJ2-1	.	CASKLGEPLSSYNEQFF	TGTGCCAGCAAATTGGGAGAGCCGCTAAGCTCCTACAATGAGCAGTTCTTC
TRBD2	TRBV15	TRBJ2-1	.	CATSPRASGLTRVYNEQFF	TGTGCCACCAGCCCCCGGGCTAGCGGCCTCACCAGGGTATACAATGAGCAGTTCTTC
.	TRBV5-1	TRBJ2-2	.	CASSGQGTGELFF	TGCGCCAGTTCGGGACAAGGTACAGGGGAGCTGTTTTTT
TRBD1	TRBV6-1	TRBJ1-2	.	CASIYYSRDSFGYTF	TGTGCCAGCATTTATTATTCCCGGGACAGCTTTGGCTACACCTTC
TRBD1	TRBV30	TRBJ2-7	.	CAWSVLKTAGTALYSSYEQYF	TGTGCCTGGAGTGTACTAAAAACAGCCGGGACAGCCTTATATTCCTCCTACGAGCAGTACTTC
.	TRBV28	TRBJ1-5	.	CASSPRPTKGNQPQHF	TGTGCCAGCAGTCCCAGACCTACTAAGGGCAATCAGCCCCAGCATTTT
TRBD2	TRBV10-3	TRBJ2-7	.	CAISESTSGLYEQYF	TGTGCCATCAGTGAGTCTACTAGCGGGCTCTACGAGCAGTACTTC
TRBD1	TRBV14	TRBJ1-2	.	CASSHRQGYGYTF	TGTGCCAGCAGCCACCGACAGGGCTATGGCTACACCTTC
.	TRBV6-5	TRBJ2-5	.	CASRQIQMETQYF	TGTGCCAGCAGACAGATTCAGATGGAGACCCAGTACTTC
.	TRBV2	TRBJ2-2	.	CASSERVGAGELFF	TGTGCCAGCAGTGAACGAGTGGGCGCCGGGGAGCTGTTTTTT
.	TRBV6-1	TRBJ2-1	once	CASGGTSHNEQFF	TGTGCCAGCGGGGGGACTTCTCACAATGAGCAGTTCTTC
.	TRBV15	TRBJ2-1	.	CATGPGQLNEQFF	TGTGCCACCGGCCCGGGACAACTCAATGAGCAGTTCTTC
.	TRBV28	TRBJ1-4	.	CASSFRQSEKLFF	TGTGCCAGCAGTTTTCGACAGTCTGAAAAACTGTTTTTT
.	TRBV12-2	TRBJ2-3	.	CASRSGLAGGTDTQYF	TGTGCAAGTCGCTCGGGACTAGCGGGAGGCACAGATACGCAGTATTTT
TRBD1	TRBV19	TRBJ1-1	.	CASSTHRGLNTEAFF	TGTGCCAGTAGTACCCACAGGGGGTTGAACACTGAAGCTTTCTTT
.	TRBV6-1	TRBJ1-2	.	CASSEWEASYGYTF	TGTGCCAGCAGTGAATGGGAGGCCTCCTATGGCTACACCTTC
.	TRBV6-6	TRBJ1-2	.	CASSPRSSGLYGYTF	TGTGCCAGCAGTCCCCGGTCCTCAGGGCTCTATGGCTACACCTTC
TRBD1	TRBV5-6	TRBJ1-2	.	CASRRTGSYGYTF	TGTGCCAGCAGGAGGACAGGGTCCTATGGCTACACCTTC
.	TRBV21-1	TRBJ2-5	.	CASSSQPLDSQETQYF	TGTGCCAGCAGCTCCCAACCTCTCGACAGCCAAGAGACCCAGTACTTC
.	TRBV6-1	TRBJ2-2	.	CASRGGANTGELFF	TGTGCCAGCAGAGGAGGGGCGAACACCGGGGAGCTGTTTTTT
TRBD1	TRBV2	TRBJ2-7	.	CASRPRIDRAEQYF	TGTGCCAGCAGGCCTCGTATCGACAGGGCCGAGCAGTACTTC
TRBD2	TRBV7-9	TRBJ2-3	.	CASSYPGLAVSSDTQYF	TGTGCCAGCAGCTATCCGGGACTAGCGGTTTCCTCAGATACGCAGTATTTT
.	TRBV19	TRBJ2-7	.	CASSIGTGTYEQYF	TGTGCCAGTAGTATAGGAACCGGGACCTACGAGCAGTACTTC
TRBD2	TRBV29-1	TRBJ2-1	.	CSVEEISLASGRESYNEQFF	TGCAGCGTTGAAGAGATTAGTTTGGCTAGCGGGAGGGAATCCTACAATGAGCAGTTCTTC
TRBD2	TRBV7-9	TRBJ2-1	.	CASSSPGGGEQFF	TGTGCCAGCAGCTCACCCGGCGGGGGGGAGCAGTTCTTC
.	TRBV1	TRBJ2-5	.	CTSSQPGLAGADQETQYF	TGCACCAGCAGCCAACCGGGACTAGCGGGAGCGGACCAAGAGACCCAGTACTTC
.	TRBV15	TRBJ2-1	.	CATSRAGNEQFF	TGTGCCACCAGCAGGGCCGGGAATGAGCAGTTCTTC